This T cell receptor beta chain derives from a study of beta chain features in type 1 diabetes. The study, taken as a whole, reports: Within each of all four CD4+ subsets, Type 1 diabetes patients had TCRB CDR3s that were moderately but significantly shorter. VDJ junctions sequenced from type 1 diabetes patients showed fewer insertions and more deletions.

Of the isolated RNA, all was reverse transcribed, and so the sequenced material was expressed TCRB transcripts. The data were produced by immunoSEQ multiplex PCR, yet TCRdb's version contains in-frame clones alone and is incomplete. The profile shows 300,000 to 450,000 clones, around 12% of them singletons. CDR3 length: 15 amino acids. V was pared by 3 bases and J by 5 bases, with 5 bases of the junction left unmatched. The germline gives CDR1 MDHEN, CDR2 SYDVKM. This clone has a handful of counts. No antigen is known for it. Sequencing was performed on naive CD4+ T cells from blood. V gene TRBV28 combines with J gene TRBJ1-5, with 9 bases lining up with TRBD1. The TCR was taken from a man aged 18 to 29 in good health. The CDR3: CASSFLDRGDQPQHF. For the CDR3, the DNA is TGTGCCAGCAGTTTCCTTGACAGGGGGGATCAGCCCCAGCATTTT.